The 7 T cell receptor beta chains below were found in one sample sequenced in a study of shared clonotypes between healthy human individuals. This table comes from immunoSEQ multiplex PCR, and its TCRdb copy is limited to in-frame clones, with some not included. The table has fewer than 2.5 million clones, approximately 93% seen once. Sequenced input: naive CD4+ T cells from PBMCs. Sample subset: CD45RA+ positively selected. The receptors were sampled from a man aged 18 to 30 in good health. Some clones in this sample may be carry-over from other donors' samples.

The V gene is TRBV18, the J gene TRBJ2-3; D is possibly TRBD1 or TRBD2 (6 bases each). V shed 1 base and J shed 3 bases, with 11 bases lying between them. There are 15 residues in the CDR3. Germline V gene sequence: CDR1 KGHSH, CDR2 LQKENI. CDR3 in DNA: TGTGCCAGCTCACCACTCAAAGGGGGGACAGATACGCAGTATTTT. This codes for CASSPLKGGTDTQYF.

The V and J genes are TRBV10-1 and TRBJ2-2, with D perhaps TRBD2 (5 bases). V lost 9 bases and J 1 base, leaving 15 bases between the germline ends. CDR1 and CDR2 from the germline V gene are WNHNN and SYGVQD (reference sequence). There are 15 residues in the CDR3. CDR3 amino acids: CARPEGELNTGELFF. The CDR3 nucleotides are TGCGCCAGGCCCGAGGGAGAGTTGAACACCGGGGAGCTGTTTTTT.

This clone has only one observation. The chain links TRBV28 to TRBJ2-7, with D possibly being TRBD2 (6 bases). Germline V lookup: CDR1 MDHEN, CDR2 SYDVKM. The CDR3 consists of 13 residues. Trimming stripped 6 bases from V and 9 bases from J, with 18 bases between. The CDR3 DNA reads TGTGCCAGCAGCTGGGGAGGTCCGTCCGCGCAGTACTTC. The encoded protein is CASSWGGPSAQYF.

In DNA form, the CDR3 reads TGTGCCAGCTCACCAATGAGGACAGGGGGTCTCGGGGAGCTGTTTTTT. Its protein is CASSPMRTGGLGELFF. The chain uses TRBV18 and TRBJ2-2, with 10 bases lining up with TRBD1. This CDR3 comprises 16 residues. Germline V gene data show CDR1 as KGHSH and CDR2 as LQKENI. Trimming took 2 bases from V and 7 from J; bases not matched to a gene: 7.

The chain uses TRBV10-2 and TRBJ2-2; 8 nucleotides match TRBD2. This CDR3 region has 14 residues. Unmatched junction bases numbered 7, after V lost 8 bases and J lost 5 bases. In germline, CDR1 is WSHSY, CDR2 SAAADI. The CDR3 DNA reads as TGCGCCAGCCTGAGCGGGAGCGGGACCGGGGAGCTGTTTTTT. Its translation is CASLSGSGTGELFF.

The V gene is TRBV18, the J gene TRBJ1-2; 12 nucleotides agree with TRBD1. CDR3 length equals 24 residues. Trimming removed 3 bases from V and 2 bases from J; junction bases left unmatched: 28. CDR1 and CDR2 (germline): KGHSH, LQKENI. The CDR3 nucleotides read TGTGCCAGCTCACCGCAAGCACGGTCCCCCGGGACAGGGGGCGGGAAACCGGAAAACTATGGCTACACCTTC. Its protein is CASSPQARSPGTGGGKPENYGYTF.

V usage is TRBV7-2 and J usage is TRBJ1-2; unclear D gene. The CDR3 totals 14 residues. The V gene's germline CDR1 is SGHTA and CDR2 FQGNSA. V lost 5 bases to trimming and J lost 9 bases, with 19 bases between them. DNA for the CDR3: TGTGCCAGCAGCCCACGGATTCCCCGTTCAAGCTACACCTTC. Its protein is CASSPRIPRSSYTF.